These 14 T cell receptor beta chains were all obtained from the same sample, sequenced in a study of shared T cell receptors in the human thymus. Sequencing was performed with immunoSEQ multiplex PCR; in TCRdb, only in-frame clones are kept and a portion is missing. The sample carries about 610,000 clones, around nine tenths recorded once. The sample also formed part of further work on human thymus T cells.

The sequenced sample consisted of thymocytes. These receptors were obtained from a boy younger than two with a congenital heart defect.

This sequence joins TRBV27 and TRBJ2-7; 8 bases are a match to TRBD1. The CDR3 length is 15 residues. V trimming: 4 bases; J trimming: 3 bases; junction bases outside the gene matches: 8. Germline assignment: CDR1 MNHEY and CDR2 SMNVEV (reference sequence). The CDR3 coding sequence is TGTGCCAGCAGTTCGACAGGGGACCATTACTACGAGCAGTACTTC. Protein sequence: CASSSTGDHYYEQYF.

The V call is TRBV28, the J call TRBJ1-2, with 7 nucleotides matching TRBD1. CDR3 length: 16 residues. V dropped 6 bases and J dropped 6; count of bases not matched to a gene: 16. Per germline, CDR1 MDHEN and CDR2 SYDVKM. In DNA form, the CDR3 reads TGTGCCAGCAGACCCCCCCCATCACAGGGGCTGGATGGCTACACCTTC. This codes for CASRPPPSQGLDGYTF.

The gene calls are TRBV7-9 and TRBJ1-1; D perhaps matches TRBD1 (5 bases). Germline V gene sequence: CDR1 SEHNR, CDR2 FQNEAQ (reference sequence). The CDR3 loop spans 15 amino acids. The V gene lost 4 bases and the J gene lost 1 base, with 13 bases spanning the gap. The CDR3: CASSSHPTANTEAFF. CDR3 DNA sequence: TGTGCCAGCAGCTCCCACCCGACAGCGAACACTGAAGCTTTCTTT.

CDR3 DNA sequence: TGTGCCAGTAGTACAGGGGGATCTCTCGGGGCCAACGTCCTGACTTTC. It encodes CASSTGGSLGANVLTF. The chain couples TRBV19 to TRBJ2-6; 7 bases are shared with TRBD1. J was trimmed by 4 bases and V by 4 bases; bases with no gene match: 7. The germline CDR1 and CDR2 sequences are LNHDA and SQIVND (reference sequence). This CDR3 is built from 16 residues.

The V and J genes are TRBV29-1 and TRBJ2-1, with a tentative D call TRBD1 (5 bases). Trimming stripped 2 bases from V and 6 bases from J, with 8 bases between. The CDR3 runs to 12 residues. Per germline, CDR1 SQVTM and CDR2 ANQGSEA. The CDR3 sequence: CSVEQGGNEQFF. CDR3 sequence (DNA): TGCAGCGTTGAACAGGGCGGCAATGAGCAGTTCTTC.

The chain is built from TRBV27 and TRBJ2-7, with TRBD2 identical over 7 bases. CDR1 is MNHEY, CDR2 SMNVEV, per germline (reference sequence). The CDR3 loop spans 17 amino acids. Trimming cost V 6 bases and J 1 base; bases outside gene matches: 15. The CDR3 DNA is TGTGCCAGCAGCCCTCGCGCGGGACTACGGCGATCCTACGAGCAGTACTTC. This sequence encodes CASSPRAGLRRSYEQYF.

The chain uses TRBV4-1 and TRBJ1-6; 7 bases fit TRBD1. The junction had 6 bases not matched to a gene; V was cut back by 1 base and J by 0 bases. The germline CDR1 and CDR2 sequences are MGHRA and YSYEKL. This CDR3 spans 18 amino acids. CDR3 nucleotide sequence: TGCGCCAGCAGCCAAGTGGGGACAGAAAGCTCCTATAATTCACCCCTCCACTTT. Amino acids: CASSQVGTESSYNSPLHF.

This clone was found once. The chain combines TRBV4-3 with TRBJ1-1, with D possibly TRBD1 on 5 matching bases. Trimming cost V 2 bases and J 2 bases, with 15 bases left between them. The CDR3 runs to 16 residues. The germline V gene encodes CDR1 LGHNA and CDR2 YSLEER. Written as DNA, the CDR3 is TGCGCCAGCAGCCAAACCCGGGACTGTGAAAACACTGAAGCTTTCTTT. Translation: CASSQTRDCENTEAFF.

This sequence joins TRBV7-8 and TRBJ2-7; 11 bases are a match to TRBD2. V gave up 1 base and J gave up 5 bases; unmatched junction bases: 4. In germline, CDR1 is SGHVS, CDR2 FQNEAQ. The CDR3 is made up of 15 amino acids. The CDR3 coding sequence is TGTGCCAGCAGCTTAGGGACTAGCGGGTCAAACGAGCAGTACTTC. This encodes CASSLGTSGSNEQYF.

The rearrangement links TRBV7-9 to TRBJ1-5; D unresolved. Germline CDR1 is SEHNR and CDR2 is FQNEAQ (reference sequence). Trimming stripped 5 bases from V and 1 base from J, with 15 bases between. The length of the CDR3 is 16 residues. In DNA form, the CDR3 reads TGTGCCAGCAGCGGCTCCGGGTCTGGGAGCAATCAGCCCCAGCATTTT. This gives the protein CASSGSGSGSNQPQHF.

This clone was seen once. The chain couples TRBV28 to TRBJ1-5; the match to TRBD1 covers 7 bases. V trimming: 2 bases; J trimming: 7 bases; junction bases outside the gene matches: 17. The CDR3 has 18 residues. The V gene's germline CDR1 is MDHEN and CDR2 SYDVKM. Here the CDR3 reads CASSLAKRQGLSWQPQHF. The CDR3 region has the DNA TGTGCCAGCAGTTTAGCCAAACGACAGGGTCTTTCTTGGCAGCCCCAGCATTTT.

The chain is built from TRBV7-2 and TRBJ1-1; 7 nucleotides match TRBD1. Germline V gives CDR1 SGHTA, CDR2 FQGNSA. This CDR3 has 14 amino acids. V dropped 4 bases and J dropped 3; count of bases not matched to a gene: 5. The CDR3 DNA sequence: TGTGCCAGCAGCTCAGACAGGGAGGACACTGAAGCTTTCTTT. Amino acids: CASSSDREDTEAFF.

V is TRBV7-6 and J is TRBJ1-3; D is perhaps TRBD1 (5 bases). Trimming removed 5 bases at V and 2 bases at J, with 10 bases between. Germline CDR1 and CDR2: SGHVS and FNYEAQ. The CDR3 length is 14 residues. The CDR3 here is CASSLGGAGNTIYF. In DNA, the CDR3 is TGTGCCAGCAGCCTGGGGGGGGCTGGAAACACCATATATTTT. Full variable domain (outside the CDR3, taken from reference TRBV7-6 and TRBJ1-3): GAGVSQSPRYKVTKRGQDVALRCDPISGHVSLYWYRQALGQGPEFLTYFNYEAQQDKSGLPNDRFSAERPEGSISTLTIQRTEQRDSAMYRCASSLGGAGNTIYFGEGSWLTVV.

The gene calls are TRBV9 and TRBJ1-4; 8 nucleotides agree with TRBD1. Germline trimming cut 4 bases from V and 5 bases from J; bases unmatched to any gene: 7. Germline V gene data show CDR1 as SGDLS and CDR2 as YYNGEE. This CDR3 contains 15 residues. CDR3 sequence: CASSIRQGPNEKLFF. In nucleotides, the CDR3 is TGTGCCAGCAGCATTCGACAGGGGCCGAATGAAAAACTGTTTTTT.